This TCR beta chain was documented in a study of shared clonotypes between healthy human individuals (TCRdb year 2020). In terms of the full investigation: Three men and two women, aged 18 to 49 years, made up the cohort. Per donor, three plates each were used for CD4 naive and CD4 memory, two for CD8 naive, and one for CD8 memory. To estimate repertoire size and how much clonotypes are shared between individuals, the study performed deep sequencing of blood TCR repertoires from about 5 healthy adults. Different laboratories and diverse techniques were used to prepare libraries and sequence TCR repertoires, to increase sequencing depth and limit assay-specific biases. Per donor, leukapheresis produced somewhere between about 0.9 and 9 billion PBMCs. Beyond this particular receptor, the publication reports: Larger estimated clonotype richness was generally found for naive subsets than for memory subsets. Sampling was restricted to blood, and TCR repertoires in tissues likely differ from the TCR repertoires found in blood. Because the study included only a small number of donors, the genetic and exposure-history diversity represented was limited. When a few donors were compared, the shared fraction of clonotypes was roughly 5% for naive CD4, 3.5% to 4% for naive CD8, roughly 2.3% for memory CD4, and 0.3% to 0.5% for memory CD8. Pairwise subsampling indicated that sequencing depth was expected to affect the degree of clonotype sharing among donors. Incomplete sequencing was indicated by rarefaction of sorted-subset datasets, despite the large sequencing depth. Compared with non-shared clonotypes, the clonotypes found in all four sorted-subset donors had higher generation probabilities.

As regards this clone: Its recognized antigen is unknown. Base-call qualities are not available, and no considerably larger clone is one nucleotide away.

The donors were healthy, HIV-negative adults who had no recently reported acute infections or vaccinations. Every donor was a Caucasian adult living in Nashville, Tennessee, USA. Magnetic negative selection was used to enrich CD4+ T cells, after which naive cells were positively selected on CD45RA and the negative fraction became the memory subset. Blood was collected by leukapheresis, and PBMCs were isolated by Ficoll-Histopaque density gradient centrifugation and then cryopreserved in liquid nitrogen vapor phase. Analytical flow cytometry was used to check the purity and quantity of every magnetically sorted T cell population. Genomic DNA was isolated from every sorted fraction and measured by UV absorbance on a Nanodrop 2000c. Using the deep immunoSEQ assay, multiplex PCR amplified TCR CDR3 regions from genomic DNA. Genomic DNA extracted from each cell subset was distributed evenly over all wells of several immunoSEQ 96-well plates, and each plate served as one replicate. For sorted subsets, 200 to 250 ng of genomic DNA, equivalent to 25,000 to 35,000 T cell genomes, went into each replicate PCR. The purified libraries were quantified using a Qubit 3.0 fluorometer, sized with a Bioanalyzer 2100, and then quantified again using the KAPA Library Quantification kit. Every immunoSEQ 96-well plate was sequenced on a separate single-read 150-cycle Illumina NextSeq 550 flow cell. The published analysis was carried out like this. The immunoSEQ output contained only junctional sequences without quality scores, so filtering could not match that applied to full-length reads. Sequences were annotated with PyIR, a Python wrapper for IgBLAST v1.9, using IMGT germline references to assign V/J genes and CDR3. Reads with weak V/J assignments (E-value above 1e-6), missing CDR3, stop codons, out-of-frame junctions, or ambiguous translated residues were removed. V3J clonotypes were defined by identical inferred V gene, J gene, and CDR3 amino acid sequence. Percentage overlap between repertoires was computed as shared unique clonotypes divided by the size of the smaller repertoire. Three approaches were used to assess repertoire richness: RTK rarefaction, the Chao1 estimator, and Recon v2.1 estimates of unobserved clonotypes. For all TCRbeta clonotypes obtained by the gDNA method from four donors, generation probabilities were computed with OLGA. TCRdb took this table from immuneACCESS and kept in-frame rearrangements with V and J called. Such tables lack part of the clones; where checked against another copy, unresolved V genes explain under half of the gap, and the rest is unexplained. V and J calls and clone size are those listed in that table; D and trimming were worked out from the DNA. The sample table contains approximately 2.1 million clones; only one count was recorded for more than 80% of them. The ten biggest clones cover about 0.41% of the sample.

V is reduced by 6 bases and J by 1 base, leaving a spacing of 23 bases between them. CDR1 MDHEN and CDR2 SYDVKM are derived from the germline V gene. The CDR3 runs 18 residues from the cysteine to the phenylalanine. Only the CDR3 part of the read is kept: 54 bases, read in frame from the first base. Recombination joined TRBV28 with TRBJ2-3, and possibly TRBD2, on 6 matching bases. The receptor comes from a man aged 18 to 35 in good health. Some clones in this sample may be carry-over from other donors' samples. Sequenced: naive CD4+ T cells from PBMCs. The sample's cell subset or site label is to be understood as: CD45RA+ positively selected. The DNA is TGTGCCAGCAGAGTTTTCGGGGGAAAAGCGGGTGGCACAGATACGCAGTATTTT. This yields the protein CASRVFGGKAGGTDTQYF.